Listed below are T cell receptor beta chains from one sample, sequenced in a study of T cell responses to AZD1222 COVID-19 vaccine. Profiled with immunoSEQ multiplex PCR; TCRdb holds only in-frame clones, not every one. In the table there are roughly 120,000 clones, just under 90% of which are singletons. Specimen: peripheral blood, collected on day 0 of AZD1222 vaccination. These receptors were collected from an adult in good health. Both conserved end residues are part of each CDR3. A D gene is named only where the DNA matches it firmly. Expanded clones are given a class, and other clones once, few, many or no size at all.

d_gene: .; abundance: .; v_gene: TRBV21-1; j_gene: TRBJ1-1; CDR3aa: CASNPVWCGAFF; CDR3nt: TGTGCCAGCAACCCGGTCTGGTGCGGAGCTTTCTTT
d_gene: .; abundance: once; v_gene: TRBV24-1; j_gene: TRBJ2-2; CDR3aa: CATSDPGGSGELFF; CDR3nt: TGTGCCACCAGTGACCCAGGGGGGTCCGGGGAGCTGTTTTTT
d_gene: .; abundance: .; v_gene: TRBV6-5; j_gene: TRBJ1-1; CDR3aa: CASSYFRENTEAFF; CDR3nt: TGTGCCAGCAGTTACTTCCGGGAGAACACTGAAGCTTTCTTT
d_gene: .; abundance: .; v_gene: TRBV5-6; j_gene: TRBJ1-1; CDR3aa: CASSVIKAPGTNTEAFF; CDR3nt: TGTGCCAGCAGCGTGATAAAGGCCCCCGGTACGAACACTGAAGCTTTCTTT
d_gene: .; abundance: .; v_gene: TRBV9; j_gene: TRBJ2-4; CDR3aa: CASSVRGWGNIQYF; CDR3nt: TGTGCCAGCAGCGTCCGGGGCTGGGGGAACATTCAGTACTTC
d_gene: TRBD1; abundance: .; v_gene: TRBV27; j_gene: TRBJ1-5; CDR3aa: CASRAGGYNQPQHF; CDR3nt: TGTGCCAGCAGGGCAGGGGGGTACAATCAGCCCCAGCATTTT
d_gene: .; abundance: .; v_gene: TRBV19; j_gene: TRBJ1-4; CDR3aa: CASTPGSGIREKLFF; CDR3nt: TGTGCCAGTACCCCAGGATCGGGGATAAGAGAAAAACTGTTTTTT
d_gene: .; abundance: .; v_gene: TRBV6-5; j_gene: TRBJ1-4; CDR3aa: CASSYDNQGTNEKLFF; CDR3nt: TGTGCCAGCAGTTACGACAACCAGGGAACTAATGAAAAACTGTTTTTT
d_gene: .; abundance: .; v_gene: TRBV6-5; j_gene: TRBJ1-4; CDR3aa: CASSYSIPPEKLFF; CDR3nt: TGTGCCAGCAGTTACTCGATTCCACCCGAAAAACTGTTTTTT
d_gene: .; abundance: .; v_gene: TRBV19; j_gene: TRBJ1-5; CDR3aa: CASSIKGKDQPQHF; CDR3nt: TGTGCCAGTAGTATTAAAGGGAAGGATCAGCCCCAGCATTTT
d_gene: TRBD1; abundance: once; v_gene: TRBV7-8; j_gene: TRBJ1-3; CDR3aa: CASSPGQGRGNTIYF; CDR3nt: TGTGCCAGCAGCCCCGGACAGGGGAGGGGAAACACCATATATTTT
d_gene: .; abundance: .; v_gene: TRBV12-3/TRBV12-4; j_gene: TRBJ1-2; CDR3aa: CASSLRDGYTF; CDR3nt: TGTGCCAGCAGCCTCCGAGATGGCTACACCTTC
d_gene: TRBD1; abundance: .; v_gene: TRBV5-8; j_gene: TRBJ2-3; CDR3aa: CASSEDRAADTQYF; CDR3nt: TGTGCCAGCAGCGAAGACAGGGCGGCAGATACGCAGTATTTT
d_gene: .; abundance: .; v_gene: TRBV3-1/TRBV3-2; j_gene: TRBJ1-1; CDR3aa: CASSQSVNTEAFF; CDR3nt: TGTGCCAGCAGCCAGTCAGTGAACACTGAAGCTTTCTTT
d_gene: TRBD1; abundance: .; v_gene: TRBV7-9; j_gene: TRBJ1-5; CDR3aa: CASSPGTGDQPQHF; CDR3nt: TGTGCCAGCAGCCCCGGGACAGGTGATCAGCCCCAGCATTTT
d_gene: TRBD2; abundance: .; v_gene: TRBV6-5; j_gene: TRBJ2-1; CDR3aa: CASNIAGGPYNEQFF; CDR3nt: TGTGCCAGCAATATAGCGGGAGGGCCTTACAATGAGCAGTTCTTC
d_gene: TRBD1; abundance: .; v_gene: TRBV7-9; j_gene: TRBJ2-5; CDR3aa: CASSQGQGRETQYF; CDR3nt: TGTGCCAGCAGCCAGGGACAGGGACGGGAGACCCAGTACTTC
d_gene: .; abundance: .; v_gene: TRBV5-1; j_gene: TRBJ1-5; CDR3aa: CASSLGTFSNQPQHF; CDR3nt: TGCGCCAGCAGCTTGGGGACCTTCAGCAATCAGCCCCAGCATTTT
d_gene: .; abundance: .; v_gene: TRBV5-1; j_gene: TRBJ2-7; CDR3aa: CASSHGTVGVPPYEQYF; CDR3nt: TGCGCCAGCAGCCACGGGACCGTGGGAGTCCCCCCCTACGAGCAGTACTTC
d_gene: .; abundance: .; v_gene: TRBV3-1/TRBV3-2; j_gene: TRBJ2-1; CDR3aa: CASRPWSAGSGEQFF; CDR3nt: TGTGCCAGCAGACCCTGGAGCGCCGGATCCGGGGAGCAGTTCTTC
d_gene: .; abundance: .; v_gene: TRBV3-1/TRBV3-2; j_gene: TRBJ2-7; CDR3aa: CASSQVTYEQYF; CDR3nt: TGTGCCAGCAGCCAAGTTACTTACGAGCAGTACTTC
d_gene: TRBD1; abundance: .; v_gene: TRBV5-4; j_gene: TRBJ1-2; CDR3aa: CASSLVGRGKGNYGYTF; CDR3nt: TGTGCCAGCAGCTTGGTCGGCAGGGGGAAAGGGAACTATGGCTACACCTTC
d_gene: TRBD2; abundance: .; v_gene: TRBV7-9; j_gene: TRBJ2-3; CDR3aa: CASRELARHTDTQYF; CDR3nt: TGTGCCAGCAGAGAACTAGCGAGGCACACAGATACGCAGTATTTT
d_gene: .; abundance: .; v_gene: TRBV23-1; j_gene: TRBJ1-2; CDR3aa: CASSQGLGAPLGGYTF; CDR3nt: TGCGCCAGCAGTCAGGGGCTGGGGGCCCCTCTTGGGGGCTACACCTTC
d_gene: .; abundance: many; v_gene: TRBV28; j_gene: TRBJ1-1; CDR3aa: CASSIPGTEAFF; CDR3nt: TGTGCCAGCAGTATACCGGGCACTGAAGCTTTCTTT
d_gene: TRBD1; abundance: .; v_gene: TRBV24-1; j_gene: TRBJ2-3; CDR3aa: CATSGTGGDTQYF; CDR3nt: TGTGCCACCAGTGGTACAGGGGGAGATACGCAGTATTTT
d_gene: .; abundance: .; v_gene: TRBV19; j_gene: TRBJ1-1; CDR3aa: CASSSRGSGTEAFF; CDR3nt: TGTGCCAGTAGTAGCAGGGGCTCGGGCACTGAAGCTTTCTTT
d_gene: .; abundance: .; v_gene: TRBV15; j_gene: TRBJ2-3; CDR3aa: CATSRDRATTDTQYF; CDR3nt: TGTGCCACCAGCAGAGATAGGGCGACAACAGATACGCAGTATTTT
d_gene: .; abundance: .; v_gene: TRBV5-1; j_gene: TRBJ1-1; CDR3aa: CASSSSRGGTEAFF; CDR3nt: TGCGCCAGCAGCTCCTCTCGAGGAGGCACTGAAGCTTTCTTT
d_gene: .; abundance: .; v_gene: TRBV28; j_gene: TRBJ1-1; CDR3aa: CASSPTRGAMNTEAFF; CDR3nt: TGTGCCAGCAGTCCAACTAGGGGCGCCATGAACACTGAAGCTTTCTTT
d_gene: .; abundance: .; v_gene: TRBV6-2/TRBV6-3; j_gene: TRBJ2-7; CDR3aa: CASSYAGVIYEQYF; CDR3nt: TGTGCCAGCAGTTACGCAGGGGTTATCTACGAGCAGTACTTC
d_gene: .; abundance: .; v_gene: TRBV2; j_gene: TRBJ1-5; CDR3aa: CASQDTSSNQPQHF; CDR3nt: TGTGCCAGCCAAGACACCTCTAGCAATCAGCCCCAGCATTTT
d_gene: .; abundance: .; v_gene: TRBV15; j_gene: TRBJ2-7; CDR3aa: CATSRDTGSEQYF; CDR3nt: TGTGCCACCAGCAGGGACACAGGGAGCGAGCAGTACTTC
d_gene: .; abundance: .; v_gene: TRBV5-4; j_gene: TRBJ2-2; CDR3aa: CASSLAKQRNTGELFF; CDR3nt: TGTGCCAGCAGCTTGGCCAAACAGAGGAACACCGGGGAGCTGTTTTTT
d_gene: TRBD2; abundance: few; v_gene: TRBV4-2; j_gene: TRBJ2-3; CDR3aa: CASSQSGLAGLGDTQYF; CDR3nt: TGTGCCAGCAGCCAATCGGGACTAGCGGGATTGGGGGATACGCAGTATTTT
d_gene: .; abundance: .; v_gene: TRBV30; j_gene: TRBJ1-5; CDR3aa: CAWSGGFSGADPQHF; CDR3nt: TGTGCCTGGAGTGGGGGATTTTCCGGGGCCGACCCCCAGCATTTT
d_gene: .; abundance: .; v_gene: TRBV11-2; j_gene: TRBJ1-3; CDR3aa: CASSLFRISGNTIYF; CDR3nt: TGTGCCAGCAGCTTATTTCGCATCTCTGGAAACACCATATATTTT
d_gene: .; abundance: .; v_gene: TRBV20-1; j_gene: TRBJ1-5; CDR3aa: CSASEGRPSNQPQHF; CDR3nt: TGCAGTGCTAGTGAGGGGAGACCTAGCAATCAGCCCCAGCATTTT
d_gene: .; abundance: .; v_gene: TRBV5-1; j_gene: TRBJ1-2; CDR3aa: CASSLTSMNYGYTF; CDR3nt: TGCGCCAGCAGCCTGACCAGTATGAACTATGGCTACACCTTC
d_gene: .; abundance: .; v_gene: TRBV12-3/TRBV12-4; j_gene: TRBJ2-1; CDR3aa: CASSQQQGNEQFF; CDR3nt: TGTGCCAGCAGCCAACAACAGGGCAATGAGCAGTTCTTC
d_gene: TRBD2; abundance: .; v_gene: TRBV19; j_gene: TRBJ2-5; CDR3aa: CASSIGGGAGETQYF; CDR3nt: TGTGCCAGTAGTATCGGCGGGGGGGCCGGAGAGACCCAGTACTTC
d_gene: .; abundance: .; v_gene: TRBV27; j_gene: TRBJ2-7; CDR3aa: CASSLKFNVGDYEQYF; CDR3nt: TGTGCCAGCAGTTTAAAGTTTAATGTGGGAGACTACGAGCAGTACTTC
d_gene: TRBD1; abundance: .; v_gene: TRBV7-9; j_gene: TRBJ1-6; CDR3aa: CASSFEPTLTGALSF; CDR3nt: TGTGCCAGCAGCTTTGAACCTACCCTCACAGGGGCCCTTTCCTTT
d_gene: .; abundance: .; v_gene: TRBV6-5; j_gene: TRBJ1-1; CDR3aa: CASSLKGHTEAFF; CDR3nt: TGTGCCAGCAGTTTAAAGGGGCACACTGAAGCTTTCTTT
d_gene: .; abundance: few; v_gene: TRBV30; j_gene: TRBJ1-2; CDR3aa: CAWSTARNYGYTF; CDR3nt: TGTGCCTGGAGTACCGCCAGGAACTATGGCTACACCTTC
d_gene: .; abundance: .; v_gene: TRBV6-6; j_gene: TRBJ2-7; CDR3aa: CASSYRAGVYEQYF; CDR3nt: TGTGCCAGCAGTTACAGGGCAGGGGTGTACGAGCAGTACTTC
d_gene: .; abundance: .; v_gene: TRBV29-1; j_gene: TRBJ2-2; CDR3aa: CSASRATGELFF; CDR3nt: TGCAGCGCCAGCAGGGCGACCGGGGAGCTGTTTTTT
d_gene: .; abundance: few; v_gene: TRBV6-5; j_gene: TRBJ2-2; CDR3aa: CASRRSAGELFF; CDR3nt: TGTGCCAGCAGGAGAAGCGCCGGGGAGCTGTTTTTT